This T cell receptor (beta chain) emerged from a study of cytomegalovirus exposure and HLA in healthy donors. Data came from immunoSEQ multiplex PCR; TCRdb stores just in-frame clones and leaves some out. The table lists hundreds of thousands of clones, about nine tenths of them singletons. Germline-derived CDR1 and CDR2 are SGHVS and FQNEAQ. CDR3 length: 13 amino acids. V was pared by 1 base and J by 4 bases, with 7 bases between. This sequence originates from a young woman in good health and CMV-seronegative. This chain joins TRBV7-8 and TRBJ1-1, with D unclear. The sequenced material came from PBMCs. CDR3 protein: CASSLVVATEAFF. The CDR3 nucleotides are TGTGCCAGCAGCTTAGTTGTGGCCACTGAAGCTTTCTTT.